The rows below give T cell receptor beta chains drawn from one sample of a study of CD4 T cells in relation to SARS-CoV-2 and coronaviruses. This table comes from immunoSEQ multiplex PCR, and its TCRdb copy is limited to in-frame clones, with some not included. This sample has around 25,000 clones, with less than 85% found just once. Their antigens remain unidentified. Sequenced sample: CD4+ T cells from PBMCs, cultured in vitro. These receptors were taken from a human donor in good health. Both conserved end residues are part of each CDR3. The D gene is left open where the match is weak. The size entry is marked missing in some rows and otherwise reads once, few, many or a size class.

size	J	D	V	DNA	CDR3
-	TRBJ2-7	-	TRBV4-1	TGCGCCAGCAGCCAACCTATGGACTTGACCTACGAGCAGTACTTC	CASSQPMDLTYEQYF
-	TRBJ1-5	TRBD1	TRBV6-5	TGTGCCAGTCGACAGGGTGAGAATCAGCCCCAGCATTTT	CASRQGENQPQHF
-	TRBJ1-1	-	TRBV27	-	CASSSSGAEGNTEAFF
-	TRBJ1-5	-	TRBV10-2	TGCGCCAGCAGTGAGTTCGGATTAGACCAGCCCCAGCATTTT	CASSEFGLDQPQHF
-	TRBJ2-7	-	TRBV19	TGTGCCAGTACCTCGGACACATCCTACGAGCAGTACTTC	CASTSDTSYEQYF
-	TRBJ2-5	-	TRBV20-1	TGCAGTGCCCTACTAGATGAGACCCAGTACTTC	CSALLDETQYF
-	TRBJ2-7	-	TRBV24-1	TGTGCCACCAGTCCATCCGACCCGAAGGGGCCCTACGAGCAGTACTTC	CATSPSDPKGPYEQYF
-	TRBJ1-3	-	TRBV4-1	TGCGCCAGCAGCCAAGAATGGGAGGCCCTCTTCAGCTCTGGAAACACCATATATTTT	CASSQEWEALFSSGNTIYF
-	TRBJ1-6	TRBD1	TRBV6-4	TGTGCCAGCAGTGCCCAAACAGGGGGAAATTCACCCCTCCACTTT	CASSAQTGGNSPLHF
-	TRBJ1-1	TRBD1	TRBV4-2	TGTGCCAGCAGCCGTCTCGGGGGACAGGGGGCTTCGTTCGGTGAAGCTTTCTTT	CASSRLGGQGASFGEAFF
-	TRBJ1-1	-	TRBV27	TGTGCCAGCAGTTCACCTGGGGTCGCAGCTTTCTTT	CASSSPGVAAFF
-	TRBJ1-6	-	TRBV5-1	TGCGCCAGCAGCTTGGTTGCGGCCGAGAGCTCCTATAATTCACCCCTCCACTTT	CASSLVAAESSYNSPLHF
-	TRBJ1-1	TRBD1	TRBV14	TGTGCCAGCAGCCACCCCCCGGGACAGGGGATTGAAGCTTTCTTT	CASSHPPGQGIEAFF
-	TRBJ1-6	TRBD1	TRBV6-5	TGTGCCAGCAGTTACTCCGGGACAGGGGCCTCACCCCTCCACTTT	CASSYSGTGASPLHF
-	TRBJ2-2	-	TRBV2	TGTGCCAGCGACCCGGGGCTGGGGACCGGGGAGCTGTTTTTT	CASDPGLGTGELFF
-	TRBJ2-1	TRBD2	TRBV5-1	TGCGCCAGCAGCTTGCGGGTAGCGGGGAGCTCCTACAATGAGCAGTTCTTC	CASSLRVAGSSYNEQFF
-	TRBJ1-4	TRBD1	TRBV7-9	TGTGCCAGCAGCGCGGGACAGGGGGCGGCCGGTGAAAAACTGTTTTTT	CASSAGQGAAGEKLFF
-	TRBJ2-1	TRBD2	TRBV4-1	TGCGCCAGCAGACGCGATAGCGGGAGACCATCAAATGAGCAGTTCTTC	CASRRDSGRPSNEQFF
once	TRBJ2-7	-	TRBV13	TGTGCCAGCAGCTCCTCTCAGCGGCGGACCTCCTACGAGCAGTACTTC	CASSSSQRRTSYEQYF
-	TRBJ1-2	-	TRBV3-1/TRBV3-2	TGTGCCAGCAGCCAAGTAGGGGTAGGCTACACCTTC	CASSQVGVGYTF
-	TRBJ2-7	-	TRBV5-6	TGTGCCAGCAGCTTTCTGGCGGAGCAGTACTTC	CASSFLAEQYF
-	TRBJ1-1	TRBD1	TRBV18	TGTGCCAGCTCACCCCGGACAGGACGAACTGAAGCTTTCTTT	CASSPRTGRTEAFF
-	TRBJ1-2	TRBD1	TRBV28	TGTGCCGGTCACTCAGGGGGTCGGTATGGCTACACCTTC	CAGHSGGRYGYTF
-	TRBJ2-1	TRBD2	TRBV27	TGTGCCAGCAGCATCTTGGGGCGGGGGTATCCTCTCAATGAGCAGTTCTTC	CASSILGRGYPLNEQFF
-	TRBJ2-5	TRBD2	TRBV30	TGTGCCTGGAGGGGTAGCGGGACCAAAGAGACCCAGTACTTC	CAWRGSGTKETQYF
-	TRBJ2-5	-	TRBV2	TGTGCCAGCAGTGGAATCTTTCTTCAAGAGACCCAGTACTTC	CASSGIFLQETQYF
-	TRBJ2-3	-	TRBV24-1	TGTGCCACCAGTGAATTGGGCAGCCTCTCCACAGATACGCAGTATTTT	CATSELGSLSTDTQYF
-	TRBJ2-7	-	TRBV27	TGTGCCAGCAGTTTTCATGGGGGTTCCTACGAGCAGTACTTC	CASSFHGGSYEQYF
-	TRBJ2-2	TRBD1	TRBV24-1	TGTGCCACCAGCCGACAGGGGGCCACCGGGGAGCTGTTTTTT	CATSRQGATGELFF
few	TRBJ1-1	-	TRBV25-1	TGTGCCAGCAGTGAATATACCAACACTGAAGCTTTCTTT	CASSEYTNTEAFF
-	TRBJ2-1	TRBD2	TRBV3-1/TRBV3-2	TGTGCCAGCAGCCAACGGACTAGCGGAGGGGATGAGCAGTTCTTC	CASSQRTSGGDEQFF
-	TRBJ2-7	-	TRBV28	TGTGCCAGCAGTTTATCCCCGGGTGCAGGCTTCCACGAGCAGTACTTC	CASSLSPGAGFHEQYF
-	TRBJ1-1	-	TRBV27	TGTGCCAGCAGTTCGGTCCTAAGGGATACTGAAGCTTTCTTT	CASSSVLRDTEAFF
few	TRBJ1-5	-	TRBV6-1	TGTGCCAGCAGTGGAGCAGGGAGCATCAATCAGCCCCAGCATTTT	CASSGAGSINQPQHF
-	TRBJ1-5	-	TRBV3-1/TRBV3-2	TGTGCCAGCAGCCAAGGAGCAGGCTTAGGAAGGCCCCAGCATTTT	CASSQGAGLGRPQHF
-	TRBJ2-1	TRBD1	TRBV11-2	TGTGCCAGCAGCGAACTCCGGGACAGGGGCCACAATGAGCAGTTCTTC	CASSELRDRGHNEQFF
-	TRBJ2-1	-	TRBV2	TGTGCCAGCAGTACGGTCGGTGAGCAGTTCTTC	CASSTVGEQFF
-	TRBJ2-3	TRBD2	TRBV4-1	TGCGCCAGCAGCCGTGGACTAGCGGGGACAGATACGCAGTATTTT	CASSRGLAGTDTQYF
-	TRBJ2-1	TRBD1	TRBV5-1	TGCGCCACCCAAACAGGGGACGCCTACAATGAGCAGTTCTTC	CATQTGDAYNEQFF
-	TRBJ1-5	TRBD1	TRBV19	TGTGCCAGTAGGGGGACAGGGGTAGGGCCCCAGCATTTT	CASRGTGVGPQHF
-	TRBJ1-4	-	TRBV28	TGTGCCAGCACCGGTGGAGGAGGGGGATCTGAAAAACTGTTTTTT	CASTGGGGGSEKLFF
-	TRBJ2-5	-	TRBV7-9	TGTGCCAGCAGCCAGTCAGGGGAGACCCAGTACTTC	CASSQSGETQYF
-	TRBJ1-1	-	TRBV6-2/TRBV6-3	TGTGCCAGCAGCACACAGGTGAGGAACACTGAAGCTTTCTTT	CASSTQVRNTEAFF
-	TRBJ1-4	-	TRBV15	TGTGCCACCAGCAGCCCCGGAGAGGGGGGGGACCGGGTTGAAAAACTGTTTTTT	CATSSPGEGGDRVEKLFF
few	TRBJ2-7	TRBD1	TRBV5-1	TGCGCCAGCAGCTTGGTCAGGGGGAGCTCCTACGAGCAGTACTTC	CASSLVRGSSYEQYF
once	TRBJ2-7	TRBD2	TRBV28	TGTGCCAGCAGTATTCCGGGACTACCGAACGAGCAGTACTTC	CASSIPGLPNEQYF
-	TRBJ2-1	-	TRBV6-5	TGTGCCAGCATCAAGAGGGCCAGGGTGAATGAGCAGTTCTTC	CASIKRARVNEQFF
-	TRBJ1-4	-	TRBV11-2	TGTGCCAGCAGCCCCCAGGGACAAAAGGGTGAAAAACTGTTTTTT	CASSPQGQKGEKLFF
-	TRBJ1-3	-	TRBV2	TGTGCCAGCAGCCGAGACGCTTATCCGAACACCATATATTTT	CASSRDAYPNTIYF
-	TRBJ2-7	-	TRBV12-5	TGTGCTAGTGGTTTGGTTCGTGTGAGGGACGACGAGCAGTACTTC	CASGLVRVRDDEQYF
-	TRBJ2-6	TRBD2	TRBV24-1	TGTGCCACCAGTGATGGCAGCGGGACTGGGGCCAACGTCCTGACTTTC	CATSDGSGTGANVLTF
-	TRBJ2-1	-	TRBV7-3	TGTGCCACCACGTTTGAATGGGCCACCCCCTCGGATGAGCAGTTCTTC	CATTFEWATPSDEQFF
-	TRBJ2-7	TRBD2	TRBV3-1/TRBV3-2	TGTGCCAGCAGTAGCGGGAAAGGGAGCTACGAGCAGTACTTC	CASSSGKGSYEQYF
few	TRBJ1-2	-	TRBV15	TGTGCCACCAGCACCACAGTCAACTATGGCTACACCTTC	CATSTTVNYGYTF
few	TRBJ1-3	TRBD1	TRBV10-3	TGTGCCATCAGTGGAGACTCCGGGACAGGGGAGGGAAACACCATATATTTT	CAISGDSGTGEGNTIYF
-	TRBJ2-5	TRBD2	TRBV5-1	TGCGCCAGCAGCACCTTCGACGGGGGGGAGGATGTGGAGACCCAGTACTTC	CASSTFDGGEDVETQYF
-	TRBJ1-2	-	TRBV6-5	TGTGCCAGCACCGCGAGCCCGGGCTATGGCTACACCTTC	CASTASPGYGYTF
-	TRBJ2-7	-	TRBV19	TGTGCCAGTAGTATAGATCTAGCCGGAGGGCCCTACGAGCAGTACTTC	CASSIDLAGGPYEQYF
few	TRBJ1-3	TRBD1	TRBV4-1	TGCGCCAGCAGCCAAGAACTGACAGGGGCCTATGGAAACACCATATATTTT	CASSQELTGAYGNTIYF
-	TRBJ1-4	-	TRBV23-1	TGCGCCAGCAGTCAATTACCTTTGACCGGTTGTGAAAAACTGTTTTTT	CASSQLPLTGCEKLFF